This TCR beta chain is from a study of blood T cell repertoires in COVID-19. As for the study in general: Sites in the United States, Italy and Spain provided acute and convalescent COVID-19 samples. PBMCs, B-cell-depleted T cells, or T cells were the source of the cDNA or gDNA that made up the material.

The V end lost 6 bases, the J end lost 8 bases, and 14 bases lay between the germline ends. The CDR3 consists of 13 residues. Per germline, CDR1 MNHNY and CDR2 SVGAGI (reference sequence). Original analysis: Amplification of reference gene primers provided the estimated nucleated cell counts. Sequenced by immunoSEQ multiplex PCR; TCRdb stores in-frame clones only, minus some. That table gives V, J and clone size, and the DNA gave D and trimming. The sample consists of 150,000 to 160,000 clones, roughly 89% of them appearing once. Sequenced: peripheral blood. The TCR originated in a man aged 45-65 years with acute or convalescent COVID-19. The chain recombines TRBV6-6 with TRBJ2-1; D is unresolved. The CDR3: CASSRTISHEQFF. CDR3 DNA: TGTGCCAGCAGCCGCACCATTAGCCATGAGCAGTTCTTC.